A single sample gave rise to the 23 T cell receptor beta chains below, sequenced in a study of control samples from healthy donors and cancer patients. Some clones are missing from TCRdb's copy, which holds only in-frame ones; the method was immunoSEQ multiplex PCR. Of roughly 100,000 clones listed, just under 95% are singletons. Sequencing used blood. The receptors derive from a human donor in good health. The donor label of this sample is uncertain.

The chain combines TRBV27 with TRBJ2-3, with D tentatively TRBD1 (6 bases). Trimming left V 0 bases short and J 6 bases short, with 16 bases between. CDR1 and CDR2 from the germline V gene are MNHEY and SMNVEV (reference sequence). The CDR3 is 16 amino acids. This chain's CDR3 is CASSLSAGTNVDTQYF. The CDR3 nucleotides read TGTGCCAGCAGTTTATCAGCCGGGACAAACGTTGATACGCAGTATTTT.

This chain links TRBV2 with TRBJ2-1; TRBD2 is a possible D gene (7 bases). Germline lookup yields CDR1 SNHLY and CDR2 FYNNEI. The V end lost 3 bases, the J end lost 6 bases, and 15 bases lay between the germline ends. This CDR3 has 15 residues. In DNA form, the CDR3 reads TGTGCCAGCAGTGATCAAGGGGGGGCCCTCAATGAGCAGTTCTTC. Protein product: CASSDQGGALNEQFF.

This chain joins TRBV28 and TRBJ1-5; D gene uncertain. The V gene lost 5 bases and the J gene lost 7 bases, with 12 bases spanning the gap. This CDR3 contains 13 residues. Germline V gives CDR1 MDHEN, CDR2 SYDVKM. The CDR3 bases are TGTGCCAGCAGTCCAGAGCCCTGGCAGCCCCAGCATTTT. Translated, it gives CASSPEPWQPQHF.

The rearrangement uses TRBV19 and TRBJ2-1; D is undetermined. V lost 5 bases and J lost 2, with 4 bases in between. The germline V gene encodes CDR1 LNHDA and CDR2 SQIVND (reference sequence). This CDR3 has 12 residues. In DNA, the CDR3 is TGTGCCAGTAGTTTAACCTACAATGAGCAGTTCTTC. Translated: CASSLTYNEQFF.

This chain joins TRBV6-6 and TRBJ1-1, with D unresolved. The CDR3 contains 16 residues. CDR1 and CDR2 from the germline V gene are MNHNY and SVGAGI (reference sequence). V dropped 0 bases and J dropped 6 bases, with 17 bases sitting between them. In nucleotides, the CDR3 is TGTGCCAGCAGTTACTCGAAATCCGGACCGGGTTCTGAAGCTTTCTTT. Translating gives CASSYSKSGPGSEAFF.

This chain connects TRBV6-5 to TRBJ2-3; D is possibly TRBD2 (5 bases). V was cut by 6 bases and J by 0 bases, with 10 bases left in between. The CDR3 covers 14 residues. The germline V gene encodes CDR1 MNHEY and CDR2 SVGAGI. The CDR3 reads CASRDSPSTDTQYF. DNA for the CDR3: TGTGCCAGCAGGGACTCCCCCAGCACAGATACGCAGTATTTT.

This clone is a singleton in its sample. The CDR3 coding sequence is TGCGCCAGCAGCCAAGGAGCGGACAGGGCTAACTATGGCTACACCTTC. This codes for CASSQGADRANYGYTF. The chain uses TRBV4-3 and TRBJ1-2; 8 nucleotides match TRBD1. CDR3 length: 16 amino acids. Germline CDR1 LGHNA, CDR2 YSLEER. V gave up 1 base and J gave up 0 bases; unmatched junction bases: 4.

The chain joins TRBV18 to TRBJ1-1, with a weak D call TRBD1 (6 bases). The germline gives CDR1 KGHSH, CDR2 LQKENI. Trimming pared 7 bases from V and 3 bases from J, leaving 12 bases between. The CDR3 loop spans 13 amino acids. CDR3 coding DNA: TGTGCCAGCTTACAGGGAAGGGACACTGAAGCTTTCTTT. Amino acid sequence: CASLQGRDTEAFF.

The rearrangement links TRBV9 to TRBJ2-3; TRBD2 aligns across 10 bases. The V gene end was trimmed by 2 bases and the J gene end by 4 bases; junction bases not matched to a gene: 13. Germline V CDR1 and CDR2: SGDLS, YYNGEE. There are 18 residues in the CDR3. CDR3 protein: CASSVGERGGRSADTQYF. CDR3 DNA: TGTGCCAGCAGCGTCGGCGAGCGGGGGGGCCGTTCCGCAGATACGCAGTATTTT. Based on the CDR3 plus reference TRBV9 and TRBJ2-3, the full variable domain is DSGVTQTPKHLITATGQRVTLRCSPRSGDLSVYWYQQSLDQGLQFLIQYYNGEERAKGNILERFSAQQFPDLHSELNLSSLELGDSALYFCASSVGERGGRSADTQYFGPGTRLTVL.

The V call is TRBV27, the J call TRBJ2-7; TRBD2 is a possible D gene (5 bases). This CDR3 spans 16 amino acids. Germline V CDR1 and CDR2: MNHEY, SMNVEV (reference sequence). The ends were cut back, 5 bases at V and 0 bases at J, with 17 bases in the middle. The CDR3 DNA follows: TGTGCCAGCAGTCGCACGGTAACTAGGAGCTCCTACGAGCAGTACTTC. It codes for CASSRTVTRSSYEQYF.

V and J are TRBV9 and TRBJ2-3; 14 positions match TRBD2. There are 16 residues in the CDR3. V was clipped by 2 bases and J by 5 bases; unmatched bases: 4. CDR1 and CDR2 from the germline V gene are SGDLS and YYNGEE. The CDR3 DNA sequence: TGTGCCAGCAGCGTGACTAGCGGGGGGGCCAGAGATACGCAGTATTTT. Translation gives CASSVTSGGARDTQYF.

The chain combines TRBV11-2 with TRBJ2-3, with TRBD1 identical over 7 bases. The CDR3 has 15 amino acids. Germline V gene lookup returns CDR1 SGHAT and CDR2 FQNNGV. V gave up 5 bases and J gave up 5 bases; unmatched junction bases: 10. The CDR3 reads CASSPQTGLRDTQYF. In DNA form, the CDR3 reads TGTGCCAGCAGCCCGCAGACAGGGCTTAGAGATACGCAGTATTTT.

The chain joins TRBV27 to TRBJ1-2; D is unresolved. From germline, CDR1 is MNHEY and CDR2 SMNVEV (reference sequence). The CDR3 totals 11 residues. V dropped 7 bases and J dropped 4 bases, with 7 bases sitting between them. CDR3 bases: TGTGCCAGCAACTCAGGCTATGGCTACACCTTC. Translating gives CASNSGYGYTF.

The chain is built from TRBV28 and TRBJ1-5, with D uncertain. CDR1 is MDHEN and CDR2 is SYDVKM in the germline V gene. CDR3 size: 16 residues. V lost 1 base, J lost 4 bases, and 14 bases lay in between. The CDR3 nucleotides are TGTGCCAGCAGTTTATCGGCAGTTTATGGAAATCAGCCCCAGCATTTT. Amino acids: CASSLSAVYGNQPQHF.

The chain is built from TRBV10-3 and TRBJ1-1; D possibly corresponds to TRBD1 (5 bases). Trimming took off 4 bases at V and 5 bases at J, with 11 bases between the two ends. CDR3 length: 13 amino acids. The germline V gene has CDR1 ENHRY and CDR2 SYGVKD. The DNA for the CDR3 is TGTGCCATCAGTGCCGGTCAGGGAACTGAAGCTTTCTTT. Amino acids: CAISAGQGTEAFF.

This rearrangement joins TRBV5-1 to TRBJ2-7; 9 bases agree with TRBD1. The germline V gene has CDR1 SGHRS and CDR2 YFSETQ. This CDR3 comprises 15 residues. Trimming cost V 2 bases and J 3 bases; bases outside gene matches: 6. CDR3 coding DNA: TGCGCCAGCAGCTTCGACAGGGGGGGACTCTACGAGCAGTACTTC. Its translation is CASSFDRGGLYEQYF.

The V call is TRBV6-5, the J call TRBJ1-6; 8 bases align to TRBD1. After removal of 7 bases from V and 5 bases from J, the junction contained 4 bases not matched to a gene. Germline loops: CDR1 MNHEY, CDR2 SVGAGI. The CDR3 totals 14 residues. The CDR3 DNA reads TGTGCCAGCATTGGGGACAGGAATAATTCACCCCTCCACTTT. It encodes CASIGDRNNSPLHF.

The rearrangement joins TRBV5-8 to TRBJ1-2; maybe TRBD1 (5 bases). The CDR3 contains 14 residues. The germline CDR1 and CDR2 sequences are SGHTS and YDEGEE. Trimming removed 1 base at V and 4 bases at J, with 11 bases between. CDR3 protein: CASSLNDRTYGYTF. In nucleotides, the CDR3 is TGTGCCAGCAGCTTGAATGACAGAACCTATGGCTACACCTTC.

The genes are TRBV10-3 and TRBJ2-5; 7 nucleotides line up with TRBD2. V was pared by 0 bases and J by 3 bases, with 10 bases of the junction left unmatched. Germline CDR1 is ENHRY and CDR2 is SYGVKD. The CDR3 is 17 amino acids. Here the CDR3 reads CAISESKLYGTKETQYF. CDR3 nucleotides: TGTGCCATCAGTGAGTCGAAATTGTACGGGACTAAAGAGACCCAGTACTTC.

The rearrangement links TRBV27 to TRBJ1-1; D possibly corresponds to TRBD1 (5 bases). Deletions cut 3 bases from V and 0 bases from J, with 8 bases between. This CDR3 contains 14 residues. Germline V gives CDR1 MNHEY, CDR2 SMNVEV (reference sequence). The CDR3 here is CASSFAGLNTEAFF. The CDR3 DNA reads TGTGCCAGCAGTTTTGCAGGGTTGAACACTGAAGCTTTCTTT.

The genes are TRBV7-6 and TRBJ2-7; TRBD1 matches 7 bases. The trim removed 5 bases at V and 3 bases at J, leaving 4 bases unmatched. Germline V gives CDR1 SGHVS, CDR2 FNYEAQ. There are 13 residues in the CDR3. The CDR3 is CASSSGTDYEQYF. The CDR3 nucleotides are TGTGCCAGCAGCAGTGGGACAGACTACGAGCAGTACTTC.

This rearrangement joins TRBV11-3 to TRBJ1-1, with D unresolved. This CDR3 region has 12 residues. The ends were cut back, 4 bases at V and 0 bases at J, with 3 bases in the middle. CDR1 is SGHNT and CDR2 is YENEEA in the germline V gene. The CDR3 protein is CASSYMNTEAFF. The CDR3 region has the DNA TGTGCCAGCAGCTACATGAACACTGAAGCTTTCTTT.

The chain has TRBV5-6 and TRBJ1-1; D remains unclear. Germline V gene sequence: CDR1 SGHDT, CDR2 YYEEEE. V was pared by 0 bases and J by 8 bases, with 11 bases between. The CDR3 covers 13 residues. The CDR3 bases are TGTGCCAGCAGCTTGGGTCCCGAGAGCGAAGCTTTCTTT. As protein: CASSLGPESEAFF. The variable domain in full, completed from reference TRBV5-6 and TRBJ1-1, reads DAGVTQSPTHLIKTRGQQVTLRCSPKSGHDTVSWYQQALGQGPQFIFQYYEEEERQRGNFPDRFSGHQFPNYSSELNVNALLLGDSALYLCASSLGPESEAFFGQGTRLTVV.